What follows are 18 T cell receptor beta chains derived from one specimen sequenced in a study of naive and memory T cell subsets. Whole-blood samples were 2 to 2.5 ml of peripheral blood from healthy adult volunteers. Alpha and beta constant region primers primed reverse transcription for blood and skin samples. Via MiXCR, TCRdb re-called the 5' RACE reads, giving one row per CDR3 protein. The data contain about 25,000 distinct CDR3 sequences, around 25% of them singletons. These receptors all stem from a female donor in good health.

This chain joins TRBV12-3 or TRBV12-4 and TRBJ2-2, with no clear D. V lost 1 base and J lost 5, with 8 bases in between. The CDR3 contains 14 residues. The CDR3 spells CASSLVGPTGELFF. CDR3 DNA: TGTGCCAGCAGTTTAGTTGGACCGACCGGGGAGCTGTTTTTT.

The rearrangement links TRBV29-1 to TRBJ2-5; D is unclear. In germline, CDR1 is SQVTM, CDR2 ANQGSEA. The CDR3 loop spans 16 amino acids. The ends were cut back, 6 bases at V and 4 bases at J, with 24 bases in the middle. The CDR3 DNA reads TGCAGCGTGGCCCGGTGGACCAAACGGGTCCGAGAGACCCAGTACTTC. Residues: CSVARWTKRVRETQYF.

This rearrangement joins TRBV29-1 to TRBJ2-3; no reliable D call. The V end lost 3 bases, the J end lost 4 bases, and 8 bases lay between the germline ends. Per germline, CDR1 SQVTM and CDR2 ANQGSEA. CDR3 length equals 12 residues. In nucleotides, the CDR3 is TGCAGCGTTGATTCCCCCTCAGATACGCAGTATTTT. This codes for CSVDSPSDTQYF.

By frequency in the sample, this clonotype is medium-sized. The V and J genes are TRBV30 and TRBJ1-2; D not resolved. Germline CDR1 and CDR2: GTSNPN and SVGIG (reference sequence). V lost 8 bases and J lost 6, with 19 bases in between. The CDR3 has 13 amino acids. The CDR3 loop reads CARQDVVPHGYTF. For the CDR3, the DNA is TGTGCCCGACAAGACGTCGTCCCACATGGCTACACCTTC.

This chain joins TRBV7-2 and TRBJ1-6, with D perhaps matching TRBD1 (5 bases). The germline V gene has CDR1 SGHTA and CDR2 FQGNSA. There are 13 residues in the CDR3. V lost 5 bases, J lost 8 bases, and 10 bases lay in between. The CDR3: CASSPQDHSPLHF. In nucleotides, the CDR3 is TGTGCCAGCAGCCCACAGGACCATTCACCCCTCCACTTT.

This clonotype was counted at least ten times. In DNA, the CDR3 is TGCGCCAGCAGCGGGAGTCCGGGACAGGGTTACTTC. This sequence encodes CASSGSPGQGYF. The genes are TRBV10-2 and TRBJ2-7; TRBD1 aligns across 9 bases. This CDR3 is built from 12 residues. With V trimmed by 6 bases and J by 13 bases, 10 bases remained unmatched. CDR1 and CDR2 (germline): WSHSY, SAAADI.

This clonotype was seen many times. CDR3: CASSLGTRREQYF. CDR3 nucleotides: TGTGCCAGCAGCCTTGGGACACGGAGGGAGCAGTACTTC. This sequence joins TRBV5-6 and TRBJ2-7, with TRBD1 as a possible D gene (6 bases). This CDR3 contains 13 residues. CDR1 and CDR2 from the germline V gene are SGHDT and YYEEEE. Trimming removed 4 bases at V and 7 bases at J, with 15 bases between. Supplemented by reference TRBV5-6 and TRBJ2-7, the full variable domain reads DAGVTQSPTHLIKTRGQQVTLRCSPKSGHDTVSWYQQALGQGPQFIFQYYEEEERQRGNFPDRFSGHQFPNYSSELNVNALLLGDSALYLCASSLGTRREQYFGPGTRLTVT.

The J gene is TRBJ1-2, the V gene TRBV19; D ambiguous. Trimming removed 5 bases at V and 4 bases at J, with 8 bases between. In germline, CDR1 is LNHDA, CDR2 SQIVND (reference sequence). The CDR3 runs to 12 residues. CDR3 DNA: TGTGCCAGTAGTCTGGCAGGCTATGGCTACACCTTC. This gives the protein CASSLAGYGYTF.

This clonotype was seen ten or more times. The chain couples TRBV19 to TRBJ2-1; 11 bases line up with TRBD2. CDR1 is LNHDA and CDR2 is SQIVND in the germline V gene (reference sequence). This CDR3 region has 15 residues. V lost 6 bases and J lost 6; bases outside the gene matches: 7. Here the CDR3 DNA reads TGTGCCAGTAGCGCTCCGGGACTAGCGGCCAATGAGCAGTTCTTC. This gives the protein CASSAPGLAANEQFF.

This clonotype was counted ten times or more. The rearrangement joins TRBV7-2 to TRBJ2-7; D is uncertain. Germline lookup yields CDR1 SGHTA and CDR2 FQGNSA. V dropped 5 bases and J dropped 3 bases, with 8 bases sitting between them. The CDR3 spans 12 residues. The CDR3 DNA is TGTGCCAGCAGCAACGACATCTACGAGCAGTACTTC. Translating it yields CASSNDIYEQYF.

The V gene is TRBV7-9, the J gene TRBJ2-1; 9 bases agree with TRBD2. V trimming: 4 bases; J trimming: 3 bases; junction bases outside the gene matches: 4. CDR3 length: 15 amino acids. Germline V lookup: CDR1 SEHNR, CDR2 FQNEAQ (reference sequence). This CDR3 is CASSSKRGDYNEQFF. The CDR3 bases are TGTGCCAGCAGCTCAAAGCGGGGGGACTACAATGAGCAGTTCTTC.

The chain uses TRBV10-1 and TRBJ2-3; 10 positions agree with TRBD2. V lost 8 bases and J lost 5; bases outside the gene matches: 4. There are 13 residues in the CDR3. Germline V gene lookup returns CDR1 WNHNN and CDR2 SYGVQD (reference sequence). The CDR3 bases are TGCGCCAGCCAGAGCGGGGGGGAAGATACGCAGTATTTT. Translating it yields CASQSGGEDTQYF.

This clonotype was seen repeatedly, ten times or more. The CDR3 loop is CASSLPPRPSNHEQFF. CDR3 coding DNA: TGTGCCAGCAGTTTACCACCCCGCCCTAGCAACCATGAGCAGTTCTTC. V gene TRBV27 combines with J gene TRBJ2-1; D possibly corresponds to TRBD2 (5 bases). In germline, CDR1 is MNHEY, CDR2 SMNVEV (reference sequence). Between the trimmed V and J ends, which lost 2 bases and 8 bases, there was a span of 19 bases. The CDR3 is 16 residues long.

This clonotype has a count of ten or more. The gene calls are TRBV30 and TRBJ1-5; a weak D match, TRBD1 (5 bases). V shed 1 base and J shed 6 bases, with 13 bases lying between them. This CDR3 spans 14 amino acids. Germline CDR1 GTSNPN, CDR2 SVGIG (reference sequence). In nucleotides, the CDR3 is TGTGCCTGGAGTGCCCTTGCCGGGGGTCAGCCCCAGCATTTT. Residues: CAWSALAGGQPQHF.

This chain joins TRBV4-3 and TRBJ2-7, with D perhaps being TRBD1 or TRBD2 (5 bases each). Germline V CDR1 and CDR2: LGHNA, YSLEER. V lost 3 bases and J 7 bases, leaving 22 bases between the germline ends. The CDR3 has 16 amino acids. The CDR3 DNA follows: TGCGCCAGCAGCCAGGGCACCGGGACCGGTGGGATGGAGCAGTACTTC. Encoded protein: CASSQGTGTGGMEQYF.

The chain links TRBV10-1 to TRBJ2-3, with D perhaps matching TRBD1 (5 bases). The CDR3 consists of 18 residues. CDR1 and CDR2 from the germline V gene are WNHNN and SYGVQD (reference sequence). The V end lost 2 bases, the J end lost 4 bases, and 22 bases lay between the germline ends. The CDR3 reads CASSEDVRVERASDTQYF. CDR3 in DNA: TGCGCCAGCAGTGAGGACGTCAGGGTCGAACGGGCCTCAGATACGCAGTATTTT.

The genes are TRBV6-5 and TRBJ2-7; TRBD2 aligns across 7 bases. The CDR3 consists of 14 residues. Germline CDR1 is MNHEY and CDR2 is SVGAGI. The V segment lost 6 bases and the J segment 2 bases; nucleotides outside the gene matches: 7. CDR3 sequence: CASRAGRPAYEQYF. For the CDR3, the DNA is TGTGCCAGCAGAGCGGGACGGCCAGCCTACGAGCAGTACTTC.

The chain employs TRBV18 and TRBJ2-2; no clear D. This CDR3 is built from 14 residues. Germline CDR1 and CDR2: KGHSH and LQKENI. V lost 6 bases, J lost 1 base, and 9 bases lay in between. The CDR3 DNA reads TGTGCCAGCTCCTCCCTACAGAACACCGGGGAGCTGTTTTTT. It translates to CASSSLQNTGELFF.